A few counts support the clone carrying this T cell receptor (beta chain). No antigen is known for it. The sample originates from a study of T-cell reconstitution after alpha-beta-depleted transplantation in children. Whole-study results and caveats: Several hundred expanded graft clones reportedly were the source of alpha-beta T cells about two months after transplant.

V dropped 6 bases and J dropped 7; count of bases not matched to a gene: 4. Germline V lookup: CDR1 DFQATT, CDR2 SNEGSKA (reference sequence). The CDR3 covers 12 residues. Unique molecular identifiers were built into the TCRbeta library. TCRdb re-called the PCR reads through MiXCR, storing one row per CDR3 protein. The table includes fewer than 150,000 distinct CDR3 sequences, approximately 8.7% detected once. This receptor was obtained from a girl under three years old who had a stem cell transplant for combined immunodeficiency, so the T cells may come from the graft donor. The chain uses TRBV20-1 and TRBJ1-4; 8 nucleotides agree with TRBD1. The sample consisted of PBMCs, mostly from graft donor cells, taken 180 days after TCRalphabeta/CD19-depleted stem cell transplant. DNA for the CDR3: TGCAGTGCCGCGGGGACAGGTGAAAAACTGTTTTTT. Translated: CSAAGTGEKLFF.